This T cell receptor beta chain derives from a study of metastatic and nonmetastatic thyroid tumors. Whole-study context: Across peripheral blood and tumor or nodule tissue samples taken from malignant and benign thyroid patients, the repertoires were compared with one another. Regarding the study as a whole: According to reports, the diversity of TCR beta was significantly higher in malignant thyroid tumors than in benign nodules, and this held in both blood and tumor samples.

Original analysis: Variation in CDR3 across clinicopathological groups served as the basis for constructing a distant-metastasis classifier in papillary thyroid cancer. TCRdb re-called clones via MiXCR from the PCR reads. TCRdb assigned the V and J calls; the authors' analysis was not used. Seen here are around 50,000 clones, just under 30% observed once, and the top ten hold about 15%. With 4 bases clipped from V and 7 bases from J, the junction kept 6 bases outside the gene matches. This CDR3 is 14 amino acids long. In germline, CDR1 is LGHNA, CDR2 YNFKEQ. A remark on this clone: Its antigen remains unknown.

Before thyroid surgery, none of the patients had received any treatment. This receptor was obtained from a female donor with papillary thyroid cancer or a benign thyroid nodule (not recorded which). Some clones in this sample may be carry-over from other donors' samples. V and J are TRBV4-2 and TRBJ2-7, with 11 bases aligning to TRBD2. Sequences were obtained from blood. CDR3 amino acids: CASSPGLAEREQYF. CDR3 nucleotides: TGTGCCAGCAGCCCGGGACTAGCGGAGAGGGAGCAGTACTTC.